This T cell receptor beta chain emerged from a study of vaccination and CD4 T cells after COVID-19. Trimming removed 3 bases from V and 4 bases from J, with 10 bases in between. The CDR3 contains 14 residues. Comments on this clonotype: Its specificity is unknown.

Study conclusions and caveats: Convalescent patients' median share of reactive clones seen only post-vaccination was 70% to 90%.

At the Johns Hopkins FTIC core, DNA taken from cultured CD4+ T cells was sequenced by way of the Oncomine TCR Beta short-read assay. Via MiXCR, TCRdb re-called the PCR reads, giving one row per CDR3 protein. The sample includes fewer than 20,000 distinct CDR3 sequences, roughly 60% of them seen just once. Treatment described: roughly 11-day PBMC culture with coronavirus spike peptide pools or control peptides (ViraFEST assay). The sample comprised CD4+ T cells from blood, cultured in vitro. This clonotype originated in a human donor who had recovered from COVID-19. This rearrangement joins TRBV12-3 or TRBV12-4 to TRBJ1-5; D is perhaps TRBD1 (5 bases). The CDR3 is CASSFQGGNQPQHF. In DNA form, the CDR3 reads TGTGCCAGCAGTTTTCAGGGAGGGAATCAGCCCCAGCATTTT.